This T cell receptor beta chain was recovered during a study of blood T cell repertoires in COVID-19. Study-wide context: The samples span acute and convalescent COVID-19 from the United States, Italy and Spain. T cells, B-cell-depleted T cells, or PBMCs provided the cDNA or gDNA that served as material.

Original analysis: From reference gene primer amplification, estimates of nucleated cell counts were derived. The table came from immunoSEQ multiplex PCR; TCRdb's copy has only in-frame clones and leaves some out. V, J and clone size were drawn from that table, and D and trimming were deduced from the DNA. In the table there are about 160,000 clones, 82% of which are singletons. The germline V gene has CDR1 DFQATT and CDR2 SNEGSKA (reference sequence). V was clipped by 3 bases and J by 4 bases; unmatched bases: 4. CDR3 length: 14 amino acids. The chain links TRBV20-1 to TRBJ2-2, with TRBD1 matching 8 bases. This clonotype originated in a human donor with acute or convalescent COVID-19. The donor label of this sample is uncertain. Sequencing was done on a sample of peripheral blood. CDR3 coding DNA: TGCAGTGCTAGTTTTACAGGGGGCACCGGGGAGCTGTTTTTT. Translation: CSASFTGGTGELFF.